A selection of T cell receptor beta chains follows, all from one sample in a study of a mutant IDH1 vaccine in newly diagnosed glioma. Assay: immunoSEQ multiplex PCR; the TCRdb copy retains only in-frame clones and omits some. The sample contains approximately 47,000 clones, 88% of which appear only once. Their antigen targets remain unknown. Sequencing used PBMCs, obtained from a glioma patient whose treatment included an IDH1 peptide vaccine. The receptors were sampled from a woman aged 35 to 49 with glioma. CDR3s include the opening cysteine and the closing phenylalanine or tryptophan. The D gene is left open where the match is weak. Only part of the rows carry a size: once, few, many, or a class if the clone is expanded.

TRBV5-4	NA	NA	TRBJ1-2	TGTGCCAGCAGCTTGGACAGTTACTATGGCTACACCTTC	CASSLDSYYGYTF
TRBV5-1	NA	TRBD2	TRBJ2-1	TGCGCCAGCAGCCTAAGCGGGGGGGAATACAATGAGCAGTTCTTC	CASSLSGGEYNEQFF
TRBV18	NA	TRBD1	TRBJ2-7	TGTGCCAGCTCACCACCAACCGGGACAGGGCACCACGAGCAGTACTTC	CASSPPTGTGHHEQYF
TRBV30	NA	TRBD1	TRBJ1-5	TGTGCCTGGGCTCCCGGGACAGGGATTTACCAGCCCCAGCATTTT	CAWAPGTGIYQPQHF
TRBV11-2	NA	NA	TRBJ1-2	TGTGCCAGCAGCTTTCGCCAGGGCCCCTATGGCTACACCTTC	CASSFRQGPYGYTF
TRBV6-5	once	NA	TRBJ2-2	TGTGCCAGCAGCTCCGTGAACACCGGGGAGCTGTTTTTT	CASSSVNTGELFF
TRBV7-9	NA	NA	TRBJ1-1	TGTGCCAGCAGCTCCTGGACGGAGAACACTGAAGCTTTCTTT	CASSSWTENTEAFF
TRBV18	NA	NA	TRBJ2-3	TGTGCCAGCTCACGATCCCTGGGGGATACGCAGTATTTT	CASSRSLGDTQYF
TRBV5-4	NA	TRBD1	TRBJ1-3	TGTGCCAGCAGTCGACAGGGATCAGGAAACACCATATATTTT	CASSRQGSGNTIYF
TRBV27	NA	TRBD1	TRBJ1-2	TGTGCCAGCAGTTTATCGCCGGACAGGGTCTATGGCTACACCTTC	CASSLSPDRVYGYTF
TRBV5-4	NA	TRBD1	TRBJ1-1	TGTGCCAGCAGCTTTCTACAGGGGAGCACTGAAGCTTTCTTT	CASSFLQGSTEAFF
TRBV27	NA	NA	TRBJ2-4	TGTGCCAGCAGTTTGGGGGGGGAGGGGGTCAAAAACATTCAGTACTTC	CASSLGGEGVKNIQYF
TRBV30	NA	NA	TRBJ1-6	TGTGCCTGGAGTGCGGGGGCGCAAAGCTCCTATAATTCACCCCTCCACTTT	CAWSAGAQSSYNSPLHF
TRBV25-1	NA	NA	TRBJ2-5	TGTGCCAGCAGCTTCGCTGAAAGGGAGACCCAGTACTTC	CASSFAERETQYF
TRBV18	NA	NA	TRBJ1-5	TGTGCCAGCTCACCGGGTCCAGGGCATAGCAATCAGCCCCAGCATTTT	CASSPGPGHSNQPQHF
TRBV25-1	NA	NA	TRBJ1-5	TGTGCCAGCAGTGAATTAGGATATCAGCCCCAGCATTTT	CASSELGYQPQHF
TRBV9	NA	NA	TRBJ2-5	TGTGCCAGCAGCGTAGATCAGGGTGCATTAGAGACCCAGTACTTC	CASSVDQGALETQYF
TRBV30	NA	TRBD1	TRBJ2-1	TGTGCCTGGACTATGGGACAGGGGGCCTACAATGAGCAGTTCTTC	CAWTMGQGAYNEQFF
TRBV7-2	NA	NA	TRBJ2-5	TGTGCCAGCAGCTTCCGACCCAAGGCGTTTCAAGAGACCCAGTACTTC	CASSFRPKAFQETQYF
TRBV29-1	once	TRBD2	TRBJ2-5	TGCAGCGTTCGACTAGCGGGGTTACGGCAAGAGACCCAGTACTTC	CSVRLAGLRQETQYF
TRBV27	NA	TRBD2	TRBJ2-7	TGTGCCAGCAGTCCCGGACTAGCGGGAGCGGAAGAGCAGTACTTC	CASSPGLAGAEEQYF
TRBV6-1	NA	TRBD1	TRBJ1-5	TGTGCCAGCAACCAGGGACAGGGCAGCAATCAGCCCCAGCATTTT	CASNQGQGSNQPQHF
TRBV7-9	NA	TRBD1	TRBJ1-2	TGTGCCAGCAGCTTATCTACAGGGGGCGAAGGCTATGGCTACACCTTC	CASSLSTGGEGYGYTF
TRBV4-2	NA	NA	TRBJ1-2	TGTGCCAGCAGCCAAGATCAAGGTTCAGTGGGTACACGCTACACCTTC	CASSQDQGSVGTRYTF
TRBV6-6	NA	NA	TRBJ1-1	TGTGCCAGCGCGGGCAGGATATTAATGAACACTGAAGCTTTCTTT	CASAGRILMNTEAFF
TRBV21-1	NA	NA	TRBJ1-1	TGTGCCAGCAGCAAGAATAGGACAGGCAGGAACACTGAAGCTTTCTTT	CASSKNRTGRNTEAFF
TRBV28	NA	NA	TRBJ2-3	TGTGCCAGCAGTTCAAGGACTAGCACAGATACGCAGTATTTT	CASSSRTSTDTQYF
TRBV20-1	NA	NA	TRBJ2-5	TGCAGTGCTGCTCGAGAGACCCAGTACTTC	CSAARETQYF
TRBV9	NA	NA	TRBJ1-2	TGTGCCAGCAGCGTAGGCGGGGGGTATGGCTACACCTTC	CASSVGGGYGYTF
TRBV12-5	NA	NA	TRBJ1-2	TGTGCTAGTGGTTTAGACCCTAGCGGGGCAGCCTATGGCTACACCTTC	CASGLDPSGAAYGYTF
TRBV9	NA	TRBD2	TRBJ2-3	TGTGCCAGCGCCCGGTCGAGCGGGGGGCGAACAGATACGCAGTATTTT	CASARSSGGRTDTQYF
TRBV27	NA	TRBD2	TRBJ2-7	TGTGCCAGCAGTTTAGCCCTAGCGGGAGTCAGCGAGCAGTACTTC	CASSLALAGVSEQYF